This TCR beta chain was recovered during a study of T cell changes during pregnancy in multiple sclerosis. Only in-frame clones appear in the TCRdb table, and some are missing; sequencing was by immunoSEQ multiplex PCR. Altogether under 70,000 clones are present, around 92% being singletons, with the ten largest covering over 1%. The length of the CDR3 is 17 residues. CDR1 and CDR2 (germline): SGHRS, YFSETQ. V was clipped by 0 bases and J by 5 bases, with 15 bases between them. V is TRBV5-1 and J is TRBJ1-6, with a possible D match to TRBD1 (6 bases). This clonotype originated in a female donor in good health, enrolled as a control in a pregnancy study. Specimen: peripheral blood, collected after pregnancy. The CDR3 DNA reads as TGCGCCAGCAGCTTGGGAACAGGGAACCTCAATAATTCACCCCTCCACTTT. Translating it yields CASSLGTGNLNNSPLHF.